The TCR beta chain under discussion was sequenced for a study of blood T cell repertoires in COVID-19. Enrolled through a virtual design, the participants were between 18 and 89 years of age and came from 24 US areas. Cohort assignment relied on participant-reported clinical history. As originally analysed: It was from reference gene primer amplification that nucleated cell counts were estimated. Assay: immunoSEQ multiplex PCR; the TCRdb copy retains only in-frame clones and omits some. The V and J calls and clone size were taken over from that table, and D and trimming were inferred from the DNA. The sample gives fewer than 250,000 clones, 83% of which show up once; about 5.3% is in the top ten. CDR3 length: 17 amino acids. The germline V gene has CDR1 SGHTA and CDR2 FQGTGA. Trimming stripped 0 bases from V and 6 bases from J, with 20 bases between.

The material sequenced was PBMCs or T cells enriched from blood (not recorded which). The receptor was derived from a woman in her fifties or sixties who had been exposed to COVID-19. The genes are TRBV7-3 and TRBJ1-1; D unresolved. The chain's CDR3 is CASSLTSWASLGPEAFF. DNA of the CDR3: TGTGCCAGCAGCTTAACCTCTTGGGCCTCCTTAGGCCCTGAAGCTTTCTTT. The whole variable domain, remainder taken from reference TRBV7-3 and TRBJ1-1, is GAGVSQTPSNKVTEKGKYVELRCDPISGHTALYWYRQSLGQGPEFLIYFQGTGAADDSGLPNDRFFAVRPEGSVSTLKIQRTERGDSAVYLCASSLTSWASLGPEAFFGQGTRLTVV.